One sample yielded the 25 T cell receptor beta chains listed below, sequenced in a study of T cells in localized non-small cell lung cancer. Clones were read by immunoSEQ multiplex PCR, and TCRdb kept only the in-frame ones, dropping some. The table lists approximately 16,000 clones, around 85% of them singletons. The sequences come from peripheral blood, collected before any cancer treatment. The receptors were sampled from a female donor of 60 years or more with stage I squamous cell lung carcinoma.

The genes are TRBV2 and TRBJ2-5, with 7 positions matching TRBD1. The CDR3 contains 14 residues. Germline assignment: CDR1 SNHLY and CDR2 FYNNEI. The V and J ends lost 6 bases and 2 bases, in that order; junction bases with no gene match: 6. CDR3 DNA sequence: TGTGCCAGCAGGGGACAGTTTTCTCAAGAGACCCAGTACTTC. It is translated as CASRGQFSQETQYF.

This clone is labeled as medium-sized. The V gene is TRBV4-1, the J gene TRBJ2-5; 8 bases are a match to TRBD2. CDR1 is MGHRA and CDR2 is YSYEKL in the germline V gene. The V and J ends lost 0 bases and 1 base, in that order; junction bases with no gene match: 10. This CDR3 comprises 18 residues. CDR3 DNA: TGCGCCAGCAGCCAAGAGAGAGGGAGCGGGGGAGCCCAAGAGACCCAGTACTTC. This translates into CASSQERGSGGAQETQYF.

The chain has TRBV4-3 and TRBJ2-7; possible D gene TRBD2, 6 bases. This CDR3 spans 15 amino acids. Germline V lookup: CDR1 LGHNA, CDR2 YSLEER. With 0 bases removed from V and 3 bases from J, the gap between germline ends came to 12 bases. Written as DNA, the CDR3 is TGCGCCAGCAGCCAAGATAGCGGTGGAGGCTACGAGCAGTACTTC. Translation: CASSQDSGGGYEQYF.

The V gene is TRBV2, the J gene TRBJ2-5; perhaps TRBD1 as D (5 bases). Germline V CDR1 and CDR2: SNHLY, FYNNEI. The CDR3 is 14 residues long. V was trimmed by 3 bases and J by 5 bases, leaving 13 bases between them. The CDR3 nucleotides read TGTGCCAGCAGTGAGGAGACAGTGGGTGAGACCCAGTACTTC. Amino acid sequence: CASSEETVGETQYF.

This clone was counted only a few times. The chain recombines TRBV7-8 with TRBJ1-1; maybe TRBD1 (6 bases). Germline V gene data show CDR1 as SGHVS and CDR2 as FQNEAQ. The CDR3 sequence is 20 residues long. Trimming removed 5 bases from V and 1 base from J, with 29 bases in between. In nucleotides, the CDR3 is TGTGCCAGCAGCATCGACAGGTACATGGGAATGTCCGATCCGAACACTGAAGCTTTCTTT. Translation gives CASSIDRYMGMSDPNTEAFF.

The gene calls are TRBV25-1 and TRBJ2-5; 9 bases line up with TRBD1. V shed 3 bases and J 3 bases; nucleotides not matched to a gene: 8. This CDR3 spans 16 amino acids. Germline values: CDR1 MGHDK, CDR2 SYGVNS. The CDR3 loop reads CASSDPTGGREETQYF. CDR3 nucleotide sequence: TGTGCCAGCAGTGACCCTACAGGGGGCCGCGAAGAGACCCAGTACTTC.

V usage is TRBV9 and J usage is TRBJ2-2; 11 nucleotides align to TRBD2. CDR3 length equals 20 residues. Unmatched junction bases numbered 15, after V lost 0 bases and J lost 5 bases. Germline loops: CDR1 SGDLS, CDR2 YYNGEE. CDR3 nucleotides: TGTGCCAGCAGCGTAGCTACCCCCGGGTGGACTAGCGGGCGAACCGGGGAGCTGTTTTTT. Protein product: CASSVATPGWTSGRTGELFF.

CDR3 sequence (DNA): TGTGCCAGCACCTCGGACAGGGTCAATGAGCAGTTCTTC. Residues: CASTSDRVNEQFF. The J gene is TRBJ2-1, the V gene TRBV11-2, with 8 bases lining up with TRBD1. CDR3 size: 13 residues. V shed 7 bases and J 6 bases; nucleotides not matched to a gene: 5. CDR1 and CDR2 from the germline V gene are SGHAT and FQNNGV.

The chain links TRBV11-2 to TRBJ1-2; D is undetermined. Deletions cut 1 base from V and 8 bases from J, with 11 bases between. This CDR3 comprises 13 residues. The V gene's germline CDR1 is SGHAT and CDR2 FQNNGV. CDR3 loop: CASSLGSWRGYTF. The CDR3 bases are TGTGCCAGCAGCTTAGGGTCCTGGCGCGGCTACACCTTC.

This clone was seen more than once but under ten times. CDR3 region: CASSLVWDRGTYNEQFF. DNA for the CDR3: TGTGCCAGCAGCTTAGTTTGGGACAGGGGAACCTACAATGAGCAGTTCTTC. The chain recombines TRBV7-8 with TRBJ2-1, with TRBD1 matching 10 bases. Germline loops: CDR1 SGHVS, CDR2 FQNEAQ. The CDR3 consists of 17 residues. J gave up 2 bases and V 1 base, and 5 bases lay outside the gene matches.

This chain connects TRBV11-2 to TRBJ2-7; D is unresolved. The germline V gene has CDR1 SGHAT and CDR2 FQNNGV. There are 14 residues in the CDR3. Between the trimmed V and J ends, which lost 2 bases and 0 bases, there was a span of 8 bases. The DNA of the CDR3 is TGTGCCAGCAGCTTATCCGCGATCTCCTACGAGCAGTACTTC. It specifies CASSLSAISYEQYF.

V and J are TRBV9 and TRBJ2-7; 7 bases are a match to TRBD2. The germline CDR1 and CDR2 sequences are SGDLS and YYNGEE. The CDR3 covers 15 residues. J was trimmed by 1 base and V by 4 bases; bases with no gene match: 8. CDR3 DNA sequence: TGTGCCAGCAGCCGGGCGGGGGACCCATCCTACGAGCAGTACTTC. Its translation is CASSRAGDPSYEQYF.

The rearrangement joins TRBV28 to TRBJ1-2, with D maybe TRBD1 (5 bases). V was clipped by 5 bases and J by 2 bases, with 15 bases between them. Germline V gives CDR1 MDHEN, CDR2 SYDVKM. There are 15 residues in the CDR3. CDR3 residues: CASSLPGPVNYGYTF. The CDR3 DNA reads TGTGCCAGCAGTCTTCCGGGACCCGTAAACTATGGCTACACCTTC.

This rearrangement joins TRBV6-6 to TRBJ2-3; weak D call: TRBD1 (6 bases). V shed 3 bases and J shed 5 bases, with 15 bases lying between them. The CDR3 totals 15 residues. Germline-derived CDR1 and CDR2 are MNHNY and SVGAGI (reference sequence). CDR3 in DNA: TGTGCCAGCAGTTATTTGGGGGCCTGGGGAGATACGCAGTATTTT. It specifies CASSYLGAWGDTQYF.

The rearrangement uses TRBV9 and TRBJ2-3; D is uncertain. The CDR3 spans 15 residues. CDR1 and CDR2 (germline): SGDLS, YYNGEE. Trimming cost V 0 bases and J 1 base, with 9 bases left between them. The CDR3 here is CASSVAGLGTDTQYF. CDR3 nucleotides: TGTGCCAGCAGCGTAGCTGGGCTTGGCACAGATACGCAGTATTTT.

In DNA, the CDR3 is TGTGCCAGTAGTATGCGGACCTCTGGAAACACCATATATTTT. Translating it yields CASSMRTSGNTIYF. The V call is TRBV19, the J call TRBJ1-3; D call uncertain. CDR3 length: 14 amino acids. Germline lookup yields CDR1 LNHDA and CDR2 SQIVND (reference sequence). The ends were cut back, 3 bases at V and 0 bases at J, with 6 bases in the middle.

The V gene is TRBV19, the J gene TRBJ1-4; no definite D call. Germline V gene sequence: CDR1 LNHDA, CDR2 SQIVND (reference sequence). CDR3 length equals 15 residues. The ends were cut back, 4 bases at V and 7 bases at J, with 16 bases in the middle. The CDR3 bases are TGTGCCAGTAGTACGCGACTCGACCTTACTGAAAAACTGTTTTTT. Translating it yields CASSTRLDLTEKLFF.

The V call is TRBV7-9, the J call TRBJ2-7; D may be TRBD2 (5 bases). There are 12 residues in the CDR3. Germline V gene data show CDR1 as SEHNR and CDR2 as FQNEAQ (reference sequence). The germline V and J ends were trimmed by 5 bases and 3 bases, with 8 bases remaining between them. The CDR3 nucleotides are TGTGCCAGCAGCCCCAGCGGCTACGAGCAGTACTTC. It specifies CASSPSGYEQYF.

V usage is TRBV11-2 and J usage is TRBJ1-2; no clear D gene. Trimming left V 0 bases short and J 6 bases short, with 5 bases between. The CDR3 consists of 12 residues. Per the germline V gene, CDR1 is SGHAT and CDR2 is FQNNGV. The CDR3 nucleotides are TGTGCCAGCAGCTTAGAGGGTGATGGCTACACCTTC. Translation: CASSLEGDGYTF.

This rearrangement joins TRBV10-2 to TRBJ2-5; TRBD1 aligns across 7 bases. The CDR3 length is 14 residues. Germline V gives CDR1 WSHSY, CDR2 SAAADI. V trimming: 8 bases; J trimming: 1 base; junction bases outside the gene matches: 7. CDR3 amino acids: CASLTRQGQETQYF. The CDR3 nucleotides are TGCGCCAGCCTTACCAGACAGGGCCAAGAGACCCAGTACTTC.

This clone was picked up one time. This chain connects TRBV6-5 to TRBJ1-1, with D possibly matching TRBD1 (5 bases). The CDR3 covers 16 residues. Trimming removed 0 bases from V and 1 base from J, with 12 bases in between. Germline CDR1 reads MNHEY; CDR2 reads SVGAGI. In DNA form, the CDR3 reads TGTGCCAGCAGTTACTCGGGGGTAATGCGGAACACTGAAGCTTTCTTT. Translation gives CASSYSGVMRNTEAFF.

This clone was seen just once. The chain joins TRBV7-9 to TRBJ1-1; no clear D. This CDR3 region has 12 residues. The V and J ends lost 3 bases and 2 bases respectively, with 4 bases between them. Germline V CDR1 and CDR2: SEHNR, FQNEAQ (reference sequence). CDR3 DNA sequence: TGTGCCAGCAGCTTCCCCAACACTGAAGCTTTCTTT. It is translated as CASSFPNTEAFF.

CDR3 sequence: CASSQSFPGHGYGYTF. CDR3 bases: TGCGCCAGCAGCCAAAGTTTTCCGGGACATGGATATGGCTACACCTTC. V and J are TRBV4-3 and TRBJ1-2; TRBD1 is a possible D gene (6 bases). The germline V gene has CDR1 LGHNA and CDR2 YSLEER. There are 16 residues in the CDR3. V was trimmed by 2 bases and J by 5 bases, leaving 18 bases between them.

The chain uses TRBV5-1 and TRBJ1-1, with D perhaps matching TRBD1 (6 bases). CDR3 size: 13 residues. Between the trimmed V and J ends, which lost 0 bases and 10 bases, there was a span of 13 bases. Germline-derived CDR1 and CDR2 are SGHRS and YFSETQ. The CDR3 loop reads CASSLDTGGRAFF. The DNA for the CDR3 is TGCGCCAGCAGCTTGGATACGGGGGGGCGAGCTTTCTTT.

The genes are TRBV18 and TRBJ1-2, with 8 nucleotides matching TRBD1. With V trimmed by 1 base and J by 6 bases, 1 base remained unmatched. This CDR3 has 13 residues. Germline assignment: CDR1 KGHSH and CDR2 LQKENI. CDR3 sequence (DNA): TGTGCCAGCTCACCACAGACAGGGGATGGCTACACCTTC. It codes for CASSPQTGDGYTF. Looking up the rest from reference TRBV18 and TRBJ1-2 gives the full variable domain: NAGVMQNPRHLVRRRGQEARLRCSPMKGHSHVYWYRQLPEEGLKFMVYLQKENIIDESGMPKERFSAEFPKEGPSILRIQQVVRGDSAAYFCASSPQTGDGYTFGSGTRLTVV.